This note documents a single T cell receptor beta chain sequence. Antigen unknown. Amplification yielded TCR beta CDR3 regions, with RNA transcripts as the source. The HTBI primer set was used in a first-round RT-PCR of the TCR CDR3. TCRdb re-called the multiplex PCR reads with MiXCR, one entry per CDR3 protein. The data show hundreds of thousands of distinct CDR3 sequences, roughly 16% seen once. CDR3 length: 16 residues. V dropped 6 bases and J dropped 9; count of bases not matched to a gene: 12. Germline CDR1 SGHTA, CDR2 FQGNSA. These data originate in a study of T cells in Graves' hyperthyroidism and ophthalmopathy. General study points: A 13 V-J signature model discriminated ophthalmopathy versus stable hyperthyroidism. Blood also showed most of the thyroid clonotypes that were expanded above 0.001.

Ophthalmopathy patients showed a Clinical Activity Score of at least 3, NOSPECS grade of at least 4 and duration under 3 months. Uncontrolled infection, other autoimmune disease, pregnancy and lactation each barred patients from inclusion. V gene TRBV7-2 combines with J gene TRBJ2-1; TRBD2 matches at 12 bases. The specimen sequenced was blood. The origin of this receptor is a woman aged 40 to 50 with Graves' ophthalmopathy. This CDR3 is CASRPTTSGRSGEQFF. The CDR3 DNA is TGTGCCAGCAGGCCGACTACTAGCGGGAGGTCCGGTGAGCAGTTCTTC.